This passage covers 18 T cell receptor beta chains from one sample sequenced in a study of cytomegalovirus exposure and HLA in healthy donors. Some clones are missing from TCRdb's copy, which holds only in-frame ones; the method was immunoSEQ multiplex PCR. The data show 200,000 to 300,000 clones, 90% seen once. The sequencing input was PBMCs. These TCRs come from a woman in her 30s in good health and CMV-seronegative.

The chain recombines TRBV7-2 with TRBJ2-2; D gene ambiguous. Trimming pared 5 bases from V and 7 bases from J, leaving 8 bases between. This CDR3 has 12 residues. The germline V gene encodes CDR1 SGHTA and CDR2 FQGNSA. The CDR3 loop is CASSPSSGELFF. DNA of the CDR3: TGTGCCAGCAGCCCGAGCAGCGGGGAGCTGTTTTTT.

The chain recombines TRBV7-7 with TRBJ2-7; D gene unclear. Trimming removed 5 bases at V and 4 bases at J, with 9 bases between. The CDR3 contains 12 residues. Looked up from germline, CDR1 is SSHAT and CDR2 is FNYEAQ (reference sequence). CDR3 in amino acids: CASSLEVYEQYF. CDR3 bases: TGTGCCAGCAGCCTGGAAGTGTACGAGCAGTACTTC.

The chain links TRBV4-3 to TRBJ2-7, with 10 bases matching TRBD2. Trimming took 0 bases from V and 4 from J; bases not matched to a gene: 12. Germline V CDR1 and CDR2: LGHNA, YSLEER. CDR3 size: 18 residues. The chain's CDR3 is CASSQEGGASGSGYEQYF. CDR3 sequence (DNA): TGCGCCAGCAGCCAAGAGGGAGGCGCTAGCGGGAGTGGTTACGAGCAGTACTTC.

The V gene is TRBV7-8, the J gene TRBJ2-7; D remains ambiguous. V lost 4 bases to trimming and J lost 2 bases, with 9 bases between them. Germline-derived CDR1 and CDR2 are SGHVS and FQNEAQ. The CDR3 spans 13 residues. In DNA form, the CDR3 reads TGTGCCAGCAGCTCTGACGGACCCTACGAGCAGTACTTC. It translates to CASSSDGPYEQYF.

In its sample, this clone was seen once. The chain employs TRBV5-4 and TRBJ2-1; tentatively, D is TRBD1 (6 bases). The V end lost 0 bases, the J end lost 8 bases, and 24 bases lay between the germline ends. The CDR3 extends over 18 amino acids. Germline values: CDR1 SGHNT, CDR2 YYREEE (reference sequence). The CDR3 DNA sequence: TGTGCCAGCAGCTTGGCCGATACAGGGCGCCTACGCGGCTATGAGCAGTTCTTC. It encodes CASSLADTGRLRGYEQFF.

V usage is TRBV25-1 and J usage is TRBJ2-1; the match to TRBD1 covers 10 bases. V lost 3 bases, J lost 6 bases, and 8 bases stayed unmatched. Germline assignment: CDR1 MGHDK and CDR2 SYGVNS. CDR3 length: 16 amino acids. CDR3 protein: CASSDPGQGLGNEQFF. In DNA form, the CDR3 reads TGTGCCAGCAGTGACCCGGGACAGGGGTTAGGCAATGAGCAGTTCTTC.

The chain uses TRBV7-3 and TRBJ2-7, with unresolved D. Germline CDR1 SGHTA, CDR2 FQGTGA. The CDR3 contains 12 residues. V shed 0 bases and J shed 4 bases, with 4 bases lying between them. The CDR3 is CASSLTSYEQYF. CDR3 DNA: TGTGCCAGCAGCTTAACCTCTTACGAGCAGTACTTC.

This chain links TRBV5-4 with TRBJ2-7, with 14 bases aligning to TRBD2. The germline gives CDR1 SGHNT, CDR2 YYREEE (reference sequence). This CDR3 is 14 amino acids long. V lost 3 bases to trimming and J lost 6 bases; unmatched junction nucleotides: 2. The CDR3 here is CASSYGLAGGEQYF. Here the CDR3 DNA reads TGTGCCAGCAGCTACGGACTAGCGGGAGGCGAGCAGTACTTC.

This clone appeared a few times. J is TRBJ1-1 and V is TRBV5-6; no clear D gene. Germline assignment: CDR1 SGHDT and CDR2 YYEEEE. V was cut by 1 base and J by 1 base, with 8 bases left in between. CDR3 length equals 14 residues. CDR3 residues: CASSLLVSNTEAFF. The CDR3, as DNA: TGTGCCAGCAGCTTGTTAGTGTCGAACACTGAAGCTTTCTTT.

This sequence joins TRBV28 and TRBJ2-7; no clear D. This CDR3 contains 14 residues. Germline CDR1 is MDHEN and CDR2 is SYDVKM. Between the trimmed V and J ends, which lost 6 bases and 2 bases, there was a span of 14 bases. The CDR3 nucleotides are TGTGCCAGCAGAGAAGAGACACGTCCCTACGAGCAGTACTTC. Translating it yields CASREETRPYEQYF. Based on the CDR3 plus reference TRBV28 and TRBJ2-7, the full variable domain is DVKVTQSSRYLVKRTGEKVFLECVQDMDHENMFWYRQDPGLGLRLIYFSYDVKMKEKGDIPEGYSVSREKKERFSLILESASTNQTSMYLCASREETRPYEQYFGPGTRLTVT.

The chain is built from TRBV19 and TRBJ2-7; D is tentatively TRBD1 or TRBD2 (5 bases each). Per the germline V gene, CDR1 is LNHDA and CDR2 is SQIVND (reference sequence). Trimming left V 10 bases short and J 3 bases short, with 10 bases between. The CDR3 extends over 11 amino acids. The CDR3 spells CATGTGYEQYF. The DNA for the CDR3 is TGTGCCACTGGGACGGGCTACGAGCAGTACTTC.

This sequence joins TRBV5-6 and TRBJ1-5, with D maybe TRBD1 (5 bases). Between the trimmed V and J ends, which lost 1 base and 11 bases, there was a span of 16 bases. Germline assignment: CDR1 SGHDT and CDR2 YYEEEE. This CDR3 contains 14 residues. The CDR3 sequence is CASSLSSGHLAQHF. The CDR3 DNA sequence: TGTGCCAGCAGCTTGAGTTCAGGGCATCTAGCCCAGCATTTT.

The chain recombines TRBV25-1 with TRBJ2-5; D not resolved. This CDR3 comprises 14 residues. Trimming took off 3 bases at V and 5 bases at J, with 13 bases between the two ends. Germline-derived CDR1 and CDR2 are MGHDK and SYGVNS. The CDR3 DNA follows: TGTGCCAGCAGTGACCCGCGCCACTCCGAGACCCAGTACTTC. Amino acids: CASSDPRHSETQYF.

This chain uses TRBV6-5 with TRBJ2-5; the D gene could be TRBD1 or TRBD2 (6 bases each). Trimming pared 0 bases from V and 5 bases from J, leaving 13 bases between. CDR1 is MNHEY, CDR2 SVGAGI, per germline. The CDR3 loop spans 15 amino acids. The chain's CDR3 is CASSYSQGGGETQYF. DNA of the CDR3: TGTGCCAGCAGTTACTCACAGGGTGGGGGGGAGACCCAGTACTTC.

This CDR3 reads CASSLTRLPTDTQYF. The CDR3 nucleotides read TGTGCCAGCAGCTTGACGCGGCTCCCCACAGATACGCAGTATTTT. The V call is TRBV7-2, the J call TRBJ2-3; no firm D call. The V and J ends lost 3 bases and 2 bases respectively, with 12 bases between them. Germline values: CDR1 SGHTA, CDR2 FQGNSA. CDR3 length equals 15 residues. The whole variable domain, filled in from reference TRBV7-2 and TRBJ2-3, reads GAGVSQSPSNKVTEKGKDVELRCDPISGHTALYWYRQSLGQGLEFLIYFQGNSAPDKSGLPSDRFSAERTGGSVSTLTIQRTQQEDSAVYLCASSLTRLPTDTQYFGPGTRLTVL.

V gene TRBV7-2 combines with J gene TRBJ2-7; maybe TRBD2 (6 bases). Germline lookup yields CDR1 SGHTA and CDR2 FQGNSA. V was cut by 4 bases and J by 2 bases, with 15 bases left in between. This CDR3 spans 15 amino acids. CDR3 residues: CASSSAGTGAYEQYF. In DNA, the CDR3 is TGTGCCAGCAGCTCCGCCGGGACTGGGGCCTACGAGCAGTACTTC.

The chain is built from TRBV28 and TRBJ2-7; 7 positions match TRBD2. Trimming removed 3 bases from V and 2 bases from J; junction bases left unmatched: 4. Germline-derived CDR1 and CDR2 are MDHEN and SYDVKM. This CDR3 is 14 amino acids long. In nucleotides, the CDR3 is TGTGCCAGCAGTTTTCTAGCGGTAGCCTACGAGCAGTACTTC. Amino acid sequence: CASSFLAVAYEQYF.

This rearrangement joins TRBV5-1 to TRBJ2-2, with D unclear. The CDR3 extends over 13 amino acids. V was cut by 0 bases and J by 4 bases, with 4 bases left in between. Germline CDR1 is SGHRS and CDR2 is YFSETQ. CDR3 sequence: CASSLGSTGELFF. In DNA form, the CDR3 reads TGCGCCAGCAGCTTGGGCAGCACCGGGGAGCTGTTTTTT.